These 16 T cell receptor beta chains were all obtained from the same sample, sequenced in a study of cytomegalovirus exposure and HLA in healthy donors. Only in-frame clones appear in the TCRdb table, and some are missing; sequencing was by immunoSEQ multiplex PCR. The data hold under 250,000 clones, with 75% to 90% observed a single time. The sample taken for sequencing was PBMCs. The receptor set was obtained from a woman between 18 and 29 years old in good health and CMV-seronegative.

CDR3 protein: CASRPQIYTEAFF. The CDR3 coding sequence is TGTGCCAGCAGACCACAGATTTACACTGAAGCTTTCTTT. The gene calls are TRBV27 and TRBJ1-1; no definite D call. V was shortened by 6 bases and J by 3 bases, with 11 bases between the two germline ends. Germline CDR1 and CDR2: MNHEY and SMNVEV (reference sequence). CDR3 length: 13 amino acids.

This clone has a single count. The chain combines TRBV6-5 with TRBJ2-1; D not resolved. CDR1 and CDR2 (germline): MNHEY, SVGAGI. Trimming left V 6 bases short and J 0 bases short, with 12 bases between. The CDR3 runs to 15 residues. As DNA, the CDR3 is TGTGCCAGCAGCTCCACTTATCGCTCCTACAATGAGCAGTTCTTC. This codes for CASSSTYRSYNEQFF.

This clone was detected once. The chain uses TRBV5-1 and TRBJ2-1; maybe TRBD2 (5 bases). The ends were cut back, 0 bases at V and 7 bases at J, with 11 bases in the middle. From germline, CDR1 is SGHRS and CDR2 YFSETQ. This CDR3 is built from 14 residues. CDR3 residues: CASSLAGGHNEQFF. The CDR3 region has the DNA TGCGCCAGCAGCTTGGCTGGCGGGCATAATGAGCAGTTCTTC.

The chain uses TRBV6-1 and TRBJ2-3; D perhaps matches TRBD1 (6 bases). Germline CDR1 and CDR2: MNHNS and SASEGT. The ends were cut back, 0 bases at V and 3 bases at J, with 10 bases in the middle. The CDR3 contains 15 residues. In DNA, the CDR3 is TGTGCCAGCAGTGAAGCAGGGGGTTATACAGATACGCAGTATTTT. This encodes CASSEAGGYTDTQYF.

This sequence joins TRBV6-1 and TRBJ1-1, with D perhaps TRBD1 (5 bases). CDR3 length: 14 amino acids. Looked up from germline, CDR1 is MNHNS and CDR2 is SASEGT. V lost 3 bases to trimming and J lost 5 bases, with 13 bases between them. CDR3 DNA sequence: TGTGCCAGCAGTGACGTTCGTCGGGGGACTGAAGCTTTCTTT. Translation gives CASSDVRRGTEAFF.

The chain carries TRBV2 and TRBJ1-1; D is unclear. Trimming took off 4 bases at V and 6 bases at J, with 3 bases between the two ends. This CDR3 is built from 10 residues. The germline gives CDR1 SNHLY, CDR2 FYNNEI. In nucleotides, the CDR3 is TGTGCCAGCAGTGGGTCTGAAGCTTTCTTT. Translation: CASSGSEAFF. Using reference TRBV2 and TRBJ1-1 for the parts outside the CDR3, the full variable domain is EPEVTQTPSHQVTQMGQEVILRCVPISNHLYFYWYRQILGQKVEFLVSFYNNEISEKSEIFDDQFSVERPDGSNFTLKIRSTKLEDSAMYFCASSGSEAFFGQGTRLTVV.

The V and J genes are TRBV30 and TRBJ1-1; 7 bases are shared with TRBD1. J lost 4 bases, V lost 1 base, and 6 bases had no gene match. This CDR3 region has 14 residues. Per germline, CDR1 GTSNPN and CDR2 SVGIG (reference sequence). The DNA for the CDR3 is TGTGCCTGGAGTGACGGACAGGTGAGCACTGAAGCTTTCTTT. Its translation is CAWSDGQVSTEAFF.

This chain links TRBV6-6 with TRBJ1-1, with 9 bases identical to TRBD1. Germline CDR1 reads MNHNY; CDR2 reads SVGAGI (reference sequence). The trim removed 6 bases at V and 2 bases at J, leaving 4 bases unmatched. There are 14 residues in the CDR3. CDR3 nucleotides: TGTGCCAGCAGCCGGGGACAGGGTAACACTGAAGCTTTCTTT. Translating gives CASSRGQGNTEAFF.

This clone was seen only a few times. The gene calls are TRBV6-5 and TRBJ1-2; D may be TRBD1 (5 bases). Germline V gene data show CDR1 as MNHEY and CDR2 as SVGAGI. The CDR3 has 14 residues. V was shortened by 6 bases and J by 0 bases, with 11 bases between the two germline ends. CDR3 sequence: CASSLRDTNYGYTF. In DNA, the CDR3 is TGTGCCAGCAGCCTCAGGGATACTAACTATGGCTACACCTTC.

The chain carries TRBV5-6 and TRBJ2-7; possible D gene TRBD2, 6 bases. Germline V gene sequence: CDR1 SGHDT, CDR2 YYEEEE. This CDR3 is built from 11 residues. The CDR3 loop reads CEHGGVYEQYF. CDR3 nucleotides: TGTGAACATGGAGGGGTCTACGAGCAGTACTTC.

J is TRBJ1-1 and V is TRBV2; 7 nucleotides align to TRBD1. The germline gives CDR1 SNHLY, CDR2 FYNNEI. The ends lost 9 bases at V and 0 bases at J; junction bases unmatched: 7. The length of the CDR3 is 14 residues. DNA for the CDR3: TGTGCCAGGGACAGGACCTCCATGAACACTGAAGCTTTCTTT. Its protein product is CARDRTSMNTEAFF.

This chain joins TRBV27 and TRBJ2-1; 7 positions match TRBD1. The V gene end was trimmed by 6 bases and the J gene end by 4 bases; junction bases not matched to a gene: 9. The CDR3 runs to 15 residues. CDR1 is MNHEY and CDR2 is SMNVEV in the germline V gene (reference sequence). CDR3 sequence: CASSPTGTVYNEQFF. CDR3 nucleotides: TGTGCCAGCAGCCCAACCGGGACAGTTTACAATGAGCAGTTCTTC.

The CDR3 region has the DNA TGTGCCAGCAGTTTATCGCACAGAGTGGGCGGCTACACCTTC. Translating gives CASSLSHRVGGYTF. The V and J genes are TRBV27 and TRBJ1-2; D remains unclear. The V gene lost 0 bases and the J gene lost 8 bases, with 13 bases spanning the gap. CDR1 is MNHEY and CDR2 is SMNVEV in the germline V gene (reference sequence). The CDR3 has 14 amino acids.

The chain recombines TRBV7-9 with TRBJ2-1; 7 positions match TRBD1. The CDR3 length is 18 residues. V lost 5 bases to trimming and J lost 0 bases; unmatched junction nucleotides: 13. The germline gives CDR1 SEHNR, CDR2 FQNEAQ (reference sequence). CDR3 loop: CASSAPTSGGRSYNEQFF. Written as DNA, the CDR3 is TGTGCCAGCAGCGCCCCAACTTCAGGGGGTCGCTCCTACAATGAGCAGTTCTTC.

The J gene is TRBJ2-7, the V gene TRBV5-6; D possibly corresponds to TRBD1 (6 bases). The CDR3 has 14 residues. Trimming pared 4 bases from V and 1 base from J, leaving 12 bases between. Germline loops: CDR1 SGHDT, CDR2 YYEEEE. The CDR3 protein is CASSQGQGSYEQYF. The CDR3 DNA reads TGTGCCAGCAGCCAGGGACAAGGGTCCTACGAGCAGTACTTC.

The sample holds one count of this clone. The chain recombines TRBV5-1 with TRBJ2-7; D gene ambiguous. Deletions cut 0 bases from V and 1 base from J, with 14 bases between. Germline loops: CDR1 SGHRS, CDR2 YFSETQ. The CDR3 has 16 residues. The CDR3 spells CASSLGRSPPSYEQYF. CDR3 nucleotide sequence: TGCGCCAGCAGCTTGGGCAGGAGCCCACCATCCTACGAGCAGTACTTC.